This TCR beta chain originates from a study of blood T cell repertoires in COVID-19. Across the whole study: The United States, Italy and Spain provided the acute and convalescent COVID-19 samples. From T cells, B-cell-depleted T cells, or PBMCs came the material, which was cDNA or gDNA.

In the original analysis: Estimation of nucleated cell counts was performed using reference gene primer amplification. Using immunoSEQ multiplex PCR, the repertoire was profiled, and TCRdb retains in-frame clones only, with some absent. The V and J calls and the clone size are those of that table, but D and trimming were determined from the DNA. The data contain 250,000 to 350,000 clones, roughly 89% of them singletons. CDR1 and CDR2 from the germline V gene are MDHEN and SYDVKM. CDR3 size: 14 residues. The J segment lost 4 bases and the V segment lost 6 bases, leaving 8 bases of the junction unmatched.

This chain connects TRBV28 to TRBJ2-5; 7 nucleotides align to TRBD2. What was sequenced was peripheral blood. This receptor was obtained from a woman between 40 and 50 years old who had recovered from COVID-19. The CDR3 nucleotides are TGTGCCAGCAGCCCCCTGGGGGGGAGAGAGACCCAGTACTTC. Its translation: CASSPLGGRETQYF.